This TCR beta chain was observed in a study of identical twins. This clonotype was observed at least ten times. One entry per CDR3 protein, called by TCRdb with MiXCR from the 5' RACE reads. The sample lists some 690,000 distinct CDR3 sequences, roughly 20% seen once, with about 4.3% in the top ten. No donor was unhealthy or non-Caucasian. Germline V gene data show CDR1 as ENHRY and CDR2 as SYGVKD. The CDR3 totals 16 residues. Trimming removed 2 bases from V and 5 bases from J, with 19 bases in between. This sample was shared with a second study, whose subject was T cells expressing NK-cell markers.

The clonotype comes from a woman in her late teens or twenties in good health. The V gene is TRBV10-3, the J gene TRBJ2-7; tentative D call: TRBD2 (6 bases). The specimen sequenced was PBMCs. In DNA, the CDR3 is TGTGCCATCAGTGAGCCGCGGGGCGAGAGGAGCGACGAGCAGTACTTC. Translation gives CAISEPRGERSDEQYF.